The 19 T cell receptor beta chains below were found in one sample sequenced in a study of control samples from healthy donors and cancer patients. The table came from immunoSEQ multiplex PCR; TCRdb's copy has only in-frame clones and leaves some out. The sample lists over 200,000 clones, almost 85% occurring once. Specimen: PBMCs. The source of these receptors is a woman between 55 and 75 years old with lung cancer.

V and J are TRBV18 and TRBJ1-4; maybe TRBD1 (6 bases). The CDR3 spans 15 residues. With 4 bases removed from V and 7 bases from J, the gap between germline ends came to 16 bases. Germline V gene sequence: CDR1 KGHSH, CDR2 LQKENI. CDR3 sequence reads: CASSLYIDRSEKLFF. Here the CDR3 DNA reads TGTGCCAGCTCACTATACATTGACAGGTCTGAAAAACTGTTTTTT.

This chain joins TRBV11-2 and TRBJ2-5, with 9 bases aligning to TRBD2. V lost 8 bases and J lost 4; bases outside the gene matches: 8. Germline-derived CDR1 and CDR2 are SGHAT and FQNNGV. This CDR3 is 14 amino acids long. The CDR3 nucleotides read TGTGCCAGCGCGGGGGGGCCATTAAGAGAGACCCAGTACTTC. Translated: CASAGGPLRETQYF.

The rearrangement links TRBV7-3 to TRBJ2-1; D is undetermined. The CDR3 spans 12 residues. The V end was cut by 5 bases, the J end by 7 bases, with 9 bases between. CDR1 is SGHTA, CDR2 FQGTGA, per germline. The CDR3 bases are TGTGCCAGCAGCACAGTAGGAAATGAGCAGTTCTTC. It yields the protein CASSTVGNEQFF.

This clone has just a few counts. V is TRBV24-1 and J is TRBJ1-5, with TRBD1 matching 8 bases. The CDR3 length is 16 residues. Trimming cost V 3 bases and J 9 bases; bases outside gene matches: 12. Germline CDR1 and CDR2: KGHDR and SFDVKD. For the CDR3, the DNA is TGTGCCACCAGTGATCCTGGACAGGGTGCCCCTTCGCCCCAGCATTTT. This codes for CATSDPGQGAPSPQHF.

The chain is built from TRBV19 and TRBJ1-5, with D perhaps TRBD1 (5 bases). Germline CDR1 and CDR2: LNHDA and SQIVND (reference sequence). The length of the CDR3 is 14 residues. Trimming left V 0 bases short and J 4 bases short, with 7 bases between. The CDR3 DNA reads as TGTGCCAGTAGTATAGAGGGGGAGAATCAGCCCCAGCATTTT. Its protein is CASSIEGENQPQHF.

The chain couples TRBV5-1 to TRBJ1-3; D not resolved. The CDR3 loop spans 14 amino acids. The germline CDR1 and CDR2 sequences are SGHRS and YFSETQ. Trimming cost V 0 bases and J 8 bases, with 12 bases left between them. This chain's CDR3 is CASSLEGREDTIYF. The CDR3 coding sequence is TGCGCCAGCAGCTTGGAGGGAAGAGAGGACACCATATATTTT. The whole variable domain, remainder taken from reference TRBV5-1 and TRBJ1-3, is KAGVTQTPRYLIKTRGQQVTLSCSPISGHRSVSWYQQTPGQGLQFLFEYFSETQRNKGNFPGRFSGRQFSNSRSEMNVSTLELGDSALYLCASSLEGREDTIYFGEGSWLTVV.

The CDR3 is CASSPGTGLAKNIQYF. CDR3 DNA sequence: TGTGCCAGTAGTCCAGGGACAGGACTAGCCAAAAACATTCAGTACTTC. The chain recombines TRBV19 with TRBJ2-4, with 8 positions matching TRBD1. The J segment lost 0 bases and the V segment lost 5 bases, leaving 6 bases of the junction unmatched. The germline CDR1 and CDR2 sequences are LNHDA and SQIVND (reference sequence). CDR3 size: 16 residues.

The table lists this clone with many counts. This sequence joins TRBV15 and TRBJ2-5, with 8 bases identical to TRBD2. Germline V lookup: CDR1 LNHNV, CDR2 YYDKDF (reference sequence). V shed 5 bases and J 9 bases; nucleotides not matched to a gene: 14. There are 15 residues in the CDR3. CDR3 region: CATSGGRGHSGAQYF. The DNA for the CDR3 is TGTGCCACCAGCGGTGGAAGGGGACATAGCGGGGCCCAGTACTTC.

The chain is built from TRBV5-1 and TRBJ2-1; 8 positions agree with TRBD2. This CDR3 comprises 17 residues. The junction had 12 bases not matched to a gene; V was cut back by 7 bases and J by 0 bases. Per germline, CDR1 SGHRS and CDR2 YFSETQ. CDR3 DNA: TGCGCCAGCCGGCGGGAGCGGGGGATGAGCTCCTACAATGAGCAGTTCTTC. Protein product: CASRRERGMSSYNEQFF.

This chain uses TRBV21-1 with TRBJ1-5. TRBV21-1 is marked as a pseudogene. The CDR3 totals 8 residues. DNA of the CDR3: TGTGCCGGGAAGCCCCAGCATTTT. Its protein product is CAGKPQHF.

The CDR3 nucleotides read TGTGCCAGCAGTGGCAGGGGCGACGGCTACACCTTC. Its translation: CASSGRGDGYTF. The chain is built from TRBV12-3 or TRBV12-4 and TRBJ1-2, with TRBD1 as a possible D gene (6 bases). The CDR3 length is 12 residues. With 5 bases removed from V and 8 bases from J, the gap between germline ends came to 12 bases.

The chain joins TRBV30 to TRBJ1-5, with D unresolved. With 3 bases removed from V and 5 bases from J, the gap between germline ends came to 14 bases. The length of the CDR3 is 14 residues. From germline, CDR1 is GTSNPN and CDR2 SVGIG (reference sequence). CDR3 nucleotides: TGTGCCTGGAGGCCGACGGGGATGGATCAGCCCCAGCATTTT. It yields the protein CAWRPTGMDQPQHF.

The rearrangement joins TRBV7-2 to TRBJ2-7; no definite D call. Per the germline V gene, CDR1 is SGHTA and CDR2 is FQGNSA. The CDR3 sequence is 11 residues long. Trimming removed 8 bases at V and 2 bases at J, with 7 bases between. The CDR3 protein is CASGSTYEQYF. The CDR3 bases are TGTGCCAGCGGGTCCACCTACGAGCAGTACTTC.

The chain employs TRBV3-1 (or the pseudogene TRBV3-2) and TRBJ2-2, with TRBD1 matching over 7 bases. The CDR3 runs 14 residues. The V gene end was trimmed by 5 bases and the J gene end by 6 bases; junction bases not matched to a gene: 6. Germline-derived CDR1 and CDR2 are LGHDT and YNNKEL (reference sequence). CDR3 sequence (DNA): TGTGCCAGCAGCAGAACAGGGGTCTCCGGGGAGCTGTTTTTT. Translated: CASSRTGVSGELFF.

The chain couples TRBV5-4 to TRBJ2-1; 11 bases agree with TRBD2. The J segment lost 3 bases and the V segment lost 4 bases, leaving 9 bases of the junction unmatched. Germline V gives CDR1 SGHNT, CDR2 YYREEE (reference sequence). This CDR3 is 17 amino acids long. Here the CDR3 reads CASSGGVAGGGYNEQFF. In nucleotides, the CDR3 is TGTGCCAGCAGCGGGGGCGTAGCGGGAGGGGGCTACAATGAGCAGTTCTTC. Full variable domain (remainder filled in from reference TRBV5-4 and TRBJ2-1): ETGVTQSPTHLIKTRGQQVTLRCSSQSGHNTVSWYQQALGQGPQFIFQYYREEENGRGNFPPRFSGLQFPNYSSELNVNALELDDSALYLCASSGGVAGGGYNEQFFGPGTRLTVL.

The rearrangement joins TRBV4-2 to TRBJ1-1; D uncertain. The CDR3 spans 13 residues. Trimming stripped 5 bases from V and 4 bases from J, with 11 bases between. Germline V gives CDR1 LGHNA, CDR2 YNFKEQ. Here the CDR3 DNA reads TGTGCCAGCAGCTTCCCGGAGGGCACTGAAGCTTTCTTT. This sequence encodes CASSFPEGTEAFF.

The CDR3 loop reads CASSIAGGTVSYEQYF. The CDR3 nucleotides read TGTGCCAGTAGTATAGCCGGGGGGACAGTGTCCTACGAGCAGTACTTC. The chain recombines TRBV19 with TRBJ2-7; D tentatively reads TRBD1 or TRBD2 (7 bases each). The V gene's germline CDR1 is LNHDA and CDR2 SQIVND (reference sequence). The CDR3 consists of 16 residues. The germline V and J ends were trimmed by 1 base and 1 base, with 14 bases remaining between them.

The chain recombines TRBV20-1 with TRBJ1-5; no firm D call. The CDR3 extends over 13 amino acids. Germline loops: CDR1 DFQATT, CDR2 SNEGSKA (reference sequence). V was shortened by 3 bases and J by 0 bases, with 6 bases between the two germline ends. CDR3 nucleotides: TGCAGTGCTAGTGGAGGTAGCAATCAGCCCCAGCATTTT. Its protein product is CSASGGSNQPQHF.

This clone has just a few counts. The chain links TRBV9 to TRBJ2-2; D unclear. V lost 0 bases and J 6 bases, leaving 6 bases between the germline ends. The CDR3 covers 13 residues. From germline, CDR1 is SGDLS and CDR2 YYNGEE. CDR3 DNA sequence: TGTGCCAGCAGCGTAGCTATCCCCGGGGAGCTGTTTTTT. This sequence encodes CASSVAIPGELFF.